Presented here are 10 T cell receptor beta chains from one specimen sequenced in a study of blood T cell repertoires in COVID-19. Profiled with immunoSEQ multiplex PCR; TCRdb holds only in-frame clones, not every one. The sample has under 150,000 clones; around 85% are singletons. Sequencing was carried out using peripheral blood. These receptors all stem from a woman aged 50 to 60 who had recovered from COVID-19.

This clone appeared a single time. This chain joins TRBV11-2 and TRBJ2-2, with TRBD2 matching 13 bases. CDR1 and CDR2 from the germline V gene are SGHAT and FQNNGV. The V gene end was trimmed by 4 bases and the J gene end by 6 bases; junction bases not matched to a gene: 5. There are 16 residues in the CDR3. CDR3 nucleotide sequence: TGTGCCAGCAGCTGGACTAGCGGGAGCAGTGCCGGGGAGCTGTTTTTT. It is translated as CASSWTSGSSAGELFF. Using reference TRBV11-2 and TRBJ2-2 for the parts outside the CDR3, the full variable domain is EAGVAQSPRYKIIEKRQSVAFWCNPISGHATLYWYQQILGQGPKLLIQFQNNGVVDDSQLPKDRFSAERLKGVDSTLKIQPAKLEDSAVYLCASSWTSGSSAGELFFGEGSRLTVL.

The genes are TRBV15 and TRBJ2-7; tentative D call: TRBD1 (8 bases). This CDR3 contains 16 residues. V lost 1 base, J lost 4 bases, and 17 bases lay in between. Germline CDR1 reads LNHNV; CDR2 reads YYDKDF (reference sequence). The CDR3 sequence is CATSRGPDREGYEQYF. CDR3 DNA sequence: TGTGCCACCAGCAGAGGTCCGGACAGGGAGGGGTACGAGCAGTACTTC.

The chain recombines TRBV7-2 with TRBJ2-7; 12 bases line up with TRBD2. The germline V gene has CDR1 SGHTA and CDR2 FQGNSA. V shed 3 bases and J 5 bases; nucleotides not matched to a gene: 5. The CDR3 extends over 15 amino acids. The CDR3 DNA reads TGTGCCAGCAGCTTGGTGCTAGCGGGGGGGAACGAGCAGTACTTC. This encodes CASSLVLAGGNEQYF.

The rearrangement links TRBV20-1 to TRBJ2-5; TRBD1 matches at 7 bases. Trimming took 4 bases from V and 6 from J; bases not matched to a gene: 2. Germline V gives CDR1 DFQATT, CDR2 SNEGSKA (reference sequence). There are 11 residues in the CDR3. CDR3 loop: CSATGGKTQYF. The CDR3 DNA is TGCAGTGCTACAGGGGGAAAGACCCAGTACTTC.

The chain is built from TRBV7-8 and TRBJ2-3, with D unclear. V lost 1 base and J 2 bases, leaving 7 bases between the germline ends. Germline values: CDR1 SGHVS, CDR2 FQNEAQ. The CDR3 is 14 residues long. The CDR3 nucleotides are TGTGCCAGCAGCTTAGGAGACACCACAGATACGCAGTATTTT. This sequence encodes CASSLGDTTDTQYF.

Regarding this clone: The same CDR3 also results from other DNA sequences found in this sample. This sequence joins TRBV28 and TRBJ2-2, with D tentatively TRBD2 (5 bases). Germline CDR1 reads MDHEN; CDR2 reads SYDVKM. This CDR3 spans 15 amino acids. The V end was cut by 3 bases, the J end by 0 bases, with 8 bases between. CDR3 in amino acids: CASSLAGTNTGELFF. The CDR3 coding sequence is TGTGCCAGCAGTTTGGCGGGTACGAACACCGGGGAGCTGTTTTTT.

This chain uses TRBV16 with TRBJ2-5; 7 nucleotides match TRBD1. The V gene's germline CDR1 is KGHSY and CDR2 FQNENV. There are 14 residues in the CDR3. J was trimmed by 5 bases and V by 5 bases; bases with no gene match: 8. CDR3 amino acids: CASSVGQLTETQYF. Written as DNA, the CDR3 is TGTGCCAGCAGCGTGGGACAGCTAACCGAGACCCAGTACTTC.

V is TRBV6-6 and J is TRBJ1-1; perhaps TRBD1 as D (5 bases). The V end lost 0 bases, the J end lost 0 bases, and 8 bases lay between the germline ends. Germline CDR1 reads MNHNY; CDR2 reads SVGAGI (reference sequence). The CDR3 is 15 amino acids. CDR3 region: CASSYSGRMNTEAFF. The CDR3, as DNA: TGTGCCAGCAGTTACTCGGGGCGTATGAACACTGAAGCTTTCTTT.

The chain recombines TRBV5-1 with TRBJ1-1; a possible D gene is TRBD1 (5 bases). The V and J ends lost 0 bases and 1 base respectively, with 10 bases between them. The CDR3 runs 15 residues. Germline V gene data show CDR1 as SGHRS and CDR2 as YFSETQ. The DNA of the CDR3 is TGCGCCAGCAGCTTGGGGGCAGGGCCGAACACTGAAGCTTTCTTT. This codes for CASSLGAGPNTEAFF.

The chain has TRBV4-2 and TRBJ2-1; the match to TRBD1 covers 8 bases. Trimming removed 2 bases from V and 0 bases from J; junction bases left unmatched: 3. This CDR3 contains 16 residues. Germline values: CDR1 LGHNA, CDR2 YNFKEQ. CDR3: CASSQTGGNSYNEQFF. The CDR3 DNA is TGTGCCAGCAGCCAAACAGGGGGGAACTCCTACAATGAGCAGTTCTTC.